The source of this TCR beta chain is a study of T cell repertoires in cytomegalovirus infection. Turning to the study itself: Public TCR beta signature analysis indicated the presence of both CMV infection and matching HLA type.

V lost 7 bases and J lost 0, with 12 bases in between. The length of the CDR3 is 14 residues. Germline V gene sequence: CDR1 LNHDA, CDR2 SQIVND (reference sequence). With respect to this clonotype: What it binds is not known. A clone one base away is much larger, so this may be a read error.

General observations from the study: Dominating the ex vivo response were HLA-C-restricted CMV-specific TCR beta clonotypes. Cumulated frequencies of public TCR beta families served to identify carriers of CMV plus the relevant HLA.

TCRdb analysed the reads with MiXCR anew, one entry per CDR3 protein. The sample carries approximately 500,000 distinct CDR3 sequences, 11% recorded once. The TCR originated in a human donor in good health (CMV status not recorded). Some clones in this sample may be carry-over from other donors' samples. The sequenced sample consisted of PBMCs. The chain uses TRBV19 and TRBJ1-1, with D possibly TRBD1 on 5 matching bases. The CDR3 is CASTRSGLNTEAFF. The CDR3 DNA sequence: TGTGCCAGTACCCGATCAGGGCTGAACACTGAAGCTTTCTTT.